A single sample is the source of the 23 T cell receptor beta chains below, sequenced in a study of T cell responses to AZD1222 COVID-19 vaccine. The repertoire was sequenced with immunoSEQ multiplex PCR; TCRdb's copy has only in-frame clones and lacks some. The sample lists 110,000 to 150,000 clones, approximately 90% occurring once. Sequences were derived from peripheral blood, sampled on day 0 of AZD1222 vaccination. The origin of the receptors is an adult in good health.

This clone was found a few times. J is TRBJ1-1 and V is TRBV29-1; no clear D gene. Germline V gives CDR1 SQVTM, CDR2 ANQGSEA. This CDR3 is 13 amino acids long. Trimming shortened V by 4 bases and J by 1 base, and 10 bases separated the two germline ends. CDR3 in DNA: TGCAGCGTTGCTTATACAGAGAACACTGAAGCTTTCTTT. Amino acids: CSVAYTENTEAFF.

CDR3 DNA: TGTGCCAGCTCTAGCGGGGGAAGCACAGATACGCAGTATTTT. Amino acid sequence: CASSSGGSTDTQYF. The gene calls are TRBV6-5 and TRBJ2-3; TRBD2 matches 10 bases. V dropped 8 bases and J dropped 0; count of bases not matched to a gene: 2. The germline V gene encodes CDR1 MNHEY and CDR2 SVGAGI. The CDR3 runs 14 residues.

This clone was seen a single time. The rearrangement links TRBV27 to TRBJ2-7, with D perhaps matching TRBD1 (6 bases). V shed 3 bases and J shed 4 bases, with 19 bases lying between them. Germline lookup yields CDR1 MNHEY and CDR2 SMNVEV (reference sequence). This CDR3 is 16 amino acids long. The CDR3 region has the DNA TGTGCCAGCAGTTTCAGTTCAGGGGATGCTTCATACGAGCAGTACTTC. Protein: CASSFSSGDASYEQYF.

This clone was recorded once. CDR3 amino acids: CASSYRVTGNNQPQHF. CDR3 coding DNA: TGTGCCAGCAGTTACCGCGTCACAGGGAACAATCAGCCCCAGCATTTT. The chain employs TRBV6-5 and TRBJ1-5, with D tentatively TRBD1 (6 bases). With 2 bases removed from V and 3 bases from J, the gap between germline ends came to 14 bases. The CDR3 has 16 amino acids. Germline CDR1 MNHEY, CDR2 SVGAGI.

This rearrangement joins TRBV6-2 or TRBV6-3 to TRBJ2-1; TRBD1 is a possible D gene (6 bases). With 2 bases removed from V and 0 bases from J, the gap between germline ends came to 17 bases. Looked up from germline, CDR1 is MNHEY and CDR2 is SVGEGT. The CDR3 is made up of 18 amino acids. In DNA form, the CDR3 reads TGTGCCAGCAGTTACCCCACTCGACAGGCAAGCTCCTACAATGAGCAGTTCTTC. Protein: CASSYPTRQASSYNEQFF.

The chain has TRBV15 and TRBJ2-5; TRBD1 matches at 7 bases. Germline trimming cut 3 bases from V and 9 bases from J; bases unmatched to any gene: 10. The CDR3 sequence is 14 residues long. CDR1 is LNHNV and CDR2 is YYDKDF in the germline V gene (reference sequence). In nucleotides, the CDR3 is TGTGCCACCAGCAGCTGGGACAGCCATGCGGCCCAGTACTTC. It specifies CATSSWDSHAAQYF.

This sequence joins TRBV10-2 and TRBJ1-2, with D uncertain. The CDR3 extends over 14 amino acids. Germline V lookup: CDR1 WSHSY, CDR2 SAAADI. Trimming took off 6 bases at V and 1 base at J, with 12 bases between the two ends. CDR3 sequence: CASRGRLYNYGYTF. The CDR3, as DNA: TGCGCCAGCAGGGGAAGGCTCTATAACTATGGCTACACCTTC.

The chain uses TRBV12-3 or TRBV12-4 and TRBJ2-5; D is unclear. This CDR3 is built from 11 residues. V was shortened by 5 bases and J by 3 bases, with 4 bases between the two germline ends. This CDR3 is CASSLKETQYF. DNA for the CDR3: TGTGCCAGCAGTCTTAAAGAGACCCAGTACTTC.

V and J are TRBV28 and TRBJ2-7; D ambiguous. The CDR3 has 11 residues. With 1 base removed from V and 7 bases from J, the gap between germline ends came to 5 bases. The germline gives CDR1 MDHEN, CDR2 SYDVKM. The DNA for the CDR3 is TGTGCCAGCAGTTTATTGGGGGAGCAGTACTTC. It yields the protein CASSLLGEQYF.

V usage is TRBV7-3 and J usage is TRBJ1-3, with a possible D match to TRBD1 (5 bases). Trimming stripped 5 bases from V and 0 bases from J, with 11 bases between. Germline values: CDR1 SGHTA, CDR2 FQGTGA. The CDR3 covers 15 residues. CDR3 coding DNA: TGTGCCAGCAGCCTGAATGGGGGCTCTGGAAACACCATATATTTT. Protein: CASSLNGGSGNTIYF.

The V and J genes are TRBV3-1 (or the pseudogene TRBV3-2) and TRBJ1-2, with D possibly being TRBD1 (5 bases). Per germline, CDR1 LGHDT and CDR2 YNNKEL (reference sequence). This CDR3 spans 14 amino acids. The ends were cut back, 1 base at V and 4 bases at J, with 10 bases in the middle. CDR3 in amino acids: CASSQGQRSYGYTF. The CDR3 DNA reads TGTGCCAGCAGCCAAGGACAGCGGAGCTATGGCTACACCTTC.

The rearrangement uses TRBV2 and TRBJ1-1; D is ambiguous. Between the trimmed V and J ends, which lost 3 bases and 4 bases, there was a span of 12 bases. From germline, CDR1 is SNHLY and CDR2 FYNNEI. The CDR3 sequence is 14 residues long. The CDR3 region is CASSDGRGTTEAFF. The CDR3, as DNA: TGTGCCAGCAGTGACGGTCGGGGAACCACTGAAGCTTTCTTT. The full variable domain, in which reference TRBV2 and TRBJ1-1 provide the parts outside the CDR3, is EPEVTQTPSHQVTQMGQEVILRCVPISNHLYFYWYRQILGQKVEFLVSFYNNEISEKSEIFDDQFSVERPDGSNFTLKIRSTKLEDSAMYFCASSDGRGTTEAFFGQGTRLTVV.

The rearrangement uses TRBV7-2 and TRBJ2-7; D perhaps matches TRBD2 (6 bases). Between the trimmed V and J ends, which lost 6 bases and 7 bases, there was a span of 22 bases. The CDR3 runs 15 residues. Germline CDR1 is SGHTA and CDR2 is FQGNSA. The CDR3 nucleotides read TGTGCCAGCAGGCGCTCACTAGCCCTATGGGGGGAGCAGTACTTC. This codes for CASRRSLALWGEQYF.

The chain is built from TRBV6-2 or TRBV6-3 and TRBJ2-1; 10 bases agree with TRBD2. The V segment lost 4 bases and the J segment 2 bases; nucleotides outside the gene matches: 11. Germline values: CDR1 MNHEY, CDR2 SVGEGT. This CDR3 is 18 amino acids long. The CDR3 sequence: CASSSKREGRGPYNEQFF. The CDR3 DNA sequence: TGTGCCAGCAGTTCTAAGCGGGAGGGCCGGGGCCCCTACAATGAGCAGTTCTTC.

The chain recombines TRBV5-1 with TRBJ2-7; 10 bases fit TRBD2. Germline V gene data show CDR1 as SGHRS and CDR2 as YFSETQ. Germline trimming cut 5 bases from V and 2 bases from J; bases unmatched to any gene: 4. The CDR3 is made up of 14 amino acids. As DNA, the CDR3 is TGCGCCAGCAGAGGGACTAGCGTCACCTACGAGCAGTACTTC. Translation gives CASRGTSVTYEQYF.

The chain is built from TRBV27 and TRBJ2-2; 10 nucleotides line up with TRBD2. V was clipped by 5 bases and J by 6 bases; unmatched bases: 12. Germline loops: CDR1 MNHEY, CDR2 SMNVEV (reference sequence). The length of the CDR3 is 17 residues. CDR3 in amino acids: CASSPSSGSMHAGELFF. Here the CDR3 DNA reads TGTGCCAGCAGTCCTTCTAGCGGGAGTATGCATGCCGGGGAGCTGTTTTTT.

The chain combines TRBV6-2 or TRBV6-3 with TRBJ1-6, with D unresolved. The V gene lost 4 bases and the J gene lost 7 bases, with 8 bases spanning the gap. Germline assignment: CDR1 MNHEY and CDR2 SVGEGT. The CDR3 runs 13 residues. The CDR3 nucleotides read TGTGCCAGCAGTTCAACAAGCAATTCACCCCTCCACTTT. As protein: CASSSTSNSPLHF.

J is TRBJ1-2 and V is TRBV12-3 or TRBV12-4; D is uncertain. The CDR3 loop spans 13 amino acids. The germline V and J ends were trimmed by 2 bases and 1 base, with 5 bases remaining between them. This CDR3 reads CASSLMVNYGYTF. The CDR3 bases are TGTGCCAGCAGTTTAATGGTTAACTATGGCTACACCTTC.

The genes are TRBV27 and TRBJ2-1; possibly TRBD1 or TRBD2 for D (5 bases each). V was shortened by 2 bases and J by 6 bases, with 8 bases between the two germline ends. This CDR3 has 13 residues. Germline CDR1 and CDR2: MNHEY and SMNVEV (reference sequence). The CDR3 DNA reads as TGTGCCAGCAGTTTAGGGGGTTTCAATGAGCAGTTCTTC. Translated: CASSLGGFNEQFF.

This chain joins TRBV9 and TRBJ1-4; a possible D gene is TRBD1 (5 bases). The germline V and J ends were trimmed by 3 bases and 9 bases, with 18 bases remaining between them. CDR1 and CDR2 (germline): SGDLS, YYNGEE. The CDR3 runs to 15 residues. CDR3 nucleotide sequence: TGTGCCAGCAGCGCATCGGGGGGTCTGGAACAAAAACTGTTTTTT. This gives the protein CASSASGGLEQKLFF.

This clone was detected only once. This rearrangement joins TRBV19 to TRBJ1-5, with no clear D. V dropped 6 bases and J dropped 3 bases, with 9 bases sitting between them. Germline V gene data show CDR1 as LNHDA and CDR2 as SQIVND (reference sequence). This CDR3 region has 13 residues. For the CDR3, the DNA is TGTGCCAGTAGCCCCGGGATCAATCAGCCCCAGCATTTT. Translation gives CASSPGINQPQHF. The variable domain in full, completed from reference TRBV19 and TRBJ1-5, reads DGGITQSPKYLFRKEGQNVTLSCEQNLNHDAMYWYRQDPGQGLRLIYYSQIVNDFQKGDIAEGYSVSREKKESFPLTVTSAQKNPTAFYLCASSPGINQPQHFGDGTRLSIL.

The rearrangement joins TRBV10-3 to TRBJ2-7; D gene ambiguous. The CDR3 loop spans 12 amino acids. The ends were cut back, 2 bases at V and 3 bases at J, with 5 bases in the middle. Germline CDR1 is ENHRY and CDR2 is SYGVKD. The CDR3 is CAISETVYEQYF. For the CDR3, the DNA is TGTGCCATCAGTGAGACAGTCTACGAGCAGTACTTC.

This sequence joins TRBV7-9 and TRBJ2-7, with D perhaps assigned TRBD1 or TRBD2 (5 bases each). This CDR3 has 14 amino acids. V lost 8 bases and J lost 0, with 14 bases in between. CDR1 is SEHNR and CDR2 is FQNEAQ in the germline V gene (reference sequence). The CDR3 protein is CASSTGTDSYEQYF. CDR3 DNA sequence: TGTGCCAGCTCTACCGGGACGGACTCCTACGAGCAGTACTTC.